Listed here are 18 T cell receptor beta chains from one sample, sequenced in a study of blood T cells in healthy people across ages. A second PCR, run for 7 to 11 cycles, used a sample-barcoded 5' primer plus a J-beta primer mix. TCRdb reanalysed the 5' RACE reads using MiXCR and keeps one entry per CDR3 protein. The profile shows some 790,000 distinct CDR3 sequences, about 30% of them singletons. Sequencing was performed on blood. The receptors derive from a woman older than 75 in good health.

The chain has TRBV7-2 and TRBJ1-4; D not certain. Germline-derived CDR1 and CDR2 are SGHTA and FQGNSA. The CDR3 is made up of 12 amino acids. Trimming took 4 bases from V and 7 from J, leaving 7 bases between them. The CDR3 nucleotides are TGTGCCAGCAGCTCGCGGGGTGAAAAACTGTTTTTT. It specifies CASSSRGEKLFF.

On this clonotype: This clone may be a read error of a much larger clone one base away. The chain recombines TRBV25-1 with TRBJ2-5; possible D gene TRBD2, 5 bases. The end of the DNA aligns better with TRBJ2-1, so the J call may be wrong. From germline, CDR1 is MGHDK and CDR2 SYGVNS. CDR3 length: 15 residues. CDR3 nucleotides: TGTGCCAGCAGTGCCCATCCGGACGGGAAAGAGACCCAGTTCTTC. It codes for CASSAHPDGKETQFF.

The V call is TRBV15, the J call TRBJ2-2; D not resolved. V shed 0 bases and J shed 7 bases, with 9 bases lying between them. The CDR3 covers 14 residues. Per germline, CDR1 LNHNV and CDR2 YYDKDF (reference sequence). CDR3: CATSRDFLGGELFF. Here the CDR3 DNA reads TGTGCCACCAGCAGAGATTTTTTGGGCGGGGAGCTGTTTTTT.

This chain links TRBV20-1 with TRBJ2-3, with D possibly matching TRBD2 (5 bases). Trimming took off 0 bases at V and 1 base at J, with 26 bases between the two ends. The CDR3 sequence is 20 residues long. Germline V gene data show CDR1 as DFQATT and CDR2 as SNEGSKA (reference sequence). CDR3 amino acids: CSARDYRDSGPAWGTDTQYF. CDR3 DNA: TGCAGTGCTAGAGATTATCGGGATTCCGGTCCAGCCTGGGGCACAGATACGCAGTATTTT.

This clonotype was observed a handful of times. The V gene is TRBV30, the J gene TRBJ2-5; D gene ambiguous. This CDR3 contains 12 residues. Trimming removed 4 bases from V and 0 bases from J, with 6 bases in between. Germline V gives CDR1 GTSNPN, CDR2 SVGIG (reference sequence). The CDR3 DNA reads TGTGCCTGGAACAGATACCAAGAGACCCAGTACTTC. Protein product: CAWNRYQETQYF. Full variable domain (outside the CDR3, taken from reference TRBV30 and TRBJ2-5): SQTIHQWPATLVQPVGSPLSLECTVEGTSNPNLYWYRQAAGRGLQLLFYSVGIGQISSEVPQNLSASRPQDRQFILSSKKLLLSDSGFYLCAWNRYQETQYFGPGTRLLVL.

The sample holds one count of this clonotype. CDR3 sequence: CATGSFGPGYEQYF. In DNA form, the CDR3 reads TGTGCCACAGGAAGCTTTGGGCCAGGGTACGAGCAGTACTTC. The chain couples TRBV10-3 to TRBJ2-4, with D maybe TRBD1 (5 bases). The closer fit of TRBJ2-7 to the DNA end suggests the J call may be wrong. CDR3 size: 14 residues. Germline CDR1 reads ENHRY; CDR2 reads SYGVKD.

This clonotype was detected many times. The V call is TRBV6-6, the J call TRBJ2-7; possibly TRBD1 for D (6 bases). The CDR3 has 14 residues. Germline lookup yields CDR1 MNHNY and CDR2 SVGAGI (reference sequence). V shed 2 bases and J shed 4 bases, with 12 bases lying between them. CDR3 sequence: CASSYKGQSYEQYF. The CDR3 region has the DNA TGTGCCAGCAGTTACAAGGGACAATCTTACGAGCAGTACTTC.

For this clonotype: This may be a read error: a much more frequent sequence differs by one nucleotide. The CDR3 sequence: CASYAAGNTEAFF. CDR3 coding DNA: TGTGCCAGCTACGCGGCAGGGAACACTGAAGCTTTCTTT. The chain couples TRBV12-3 or TRBV12-4 to TRBJ1-1; D gene unclear. Deletions cut 8 bases from V and 1 base from J, with 11 bases between. The CDR3 consists of 13 residues.

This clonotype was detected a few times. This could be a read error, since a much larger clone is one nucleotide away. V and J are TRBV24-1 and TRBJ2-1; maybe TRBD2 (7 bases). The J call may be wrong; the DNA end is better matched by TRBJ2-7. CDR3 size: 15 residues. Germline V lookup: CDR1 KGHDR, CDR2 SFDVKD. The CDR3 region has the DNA TGTGCCACCAGTTTCGGCGGGGGCGGGTACAATGAGCAGTACTTC. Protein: CATSFGGGGYNEQYF.

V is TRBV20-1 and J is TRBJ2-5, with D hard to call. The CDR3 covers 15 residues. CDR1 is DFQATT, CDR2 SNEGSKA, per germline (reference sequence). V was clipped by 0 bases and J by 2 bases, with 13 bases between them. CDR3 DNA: TGCAGTGCTAGAGATACAACACACGTTCAAGAGACCCAGTACTTC. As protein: CSARDTTHVQETQYF.

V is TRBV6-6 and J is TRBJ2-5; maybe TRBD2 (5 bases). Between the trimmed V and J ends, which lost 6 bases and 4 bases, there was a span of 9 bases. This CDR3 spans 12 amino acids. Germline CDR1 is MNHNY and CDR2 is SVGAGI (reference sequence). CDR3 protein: CASREEGETQYF. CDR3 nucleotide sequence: TGTGCCAGCAGGGAAGAGGGAGAGACCCAGTACTTC.

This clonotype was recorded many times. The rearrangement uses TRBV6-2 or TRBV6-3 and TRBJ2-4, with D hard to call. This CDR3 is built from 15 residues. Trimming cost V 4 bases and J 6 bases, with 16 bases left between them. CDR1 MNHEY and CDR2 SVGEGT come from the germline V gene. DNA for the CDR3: TGTGCCAGCAGTTCCCGCCGGTTCCTAGGAAACATTCAGTACTTC. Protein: CASSSRRFLGNIQYF.

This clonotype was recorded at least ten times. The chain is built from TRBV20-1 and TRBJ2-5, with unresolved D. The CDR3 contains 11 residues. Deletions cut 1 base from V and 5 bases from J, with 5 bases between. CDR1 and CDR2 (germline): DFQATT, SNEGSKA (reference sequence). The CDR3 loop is CSARVVETQYF. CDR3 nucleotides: TGCAGTGCTAGAGTGGTTGAGACCCAGTACTTC.

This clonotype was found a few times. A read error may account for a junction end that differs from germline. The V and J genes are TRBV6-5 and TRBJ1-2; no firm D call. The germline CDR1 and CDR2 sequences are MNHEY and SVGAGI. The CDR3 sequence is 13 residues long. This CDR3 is CTSSPIVVDGYTF. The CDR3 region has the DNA TGTACCAGCAGTCCTATTGTCGTGGACGGCTACACCTTC.

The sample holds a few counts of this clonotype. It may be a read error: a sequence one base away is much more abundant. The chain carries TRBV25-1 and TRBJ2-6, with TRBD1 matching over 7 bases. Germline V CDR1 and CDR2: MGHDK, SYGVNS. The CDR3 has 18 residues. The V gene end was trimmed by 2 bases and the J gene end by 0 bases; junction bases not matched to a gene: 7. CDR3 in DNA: TGTGCCAGCAGTGAAGGGACAGTCTGTAGCTCTGGGGCCAACGTCCTGACTTTC. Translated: CASSEGTVCSSGANVLTF.

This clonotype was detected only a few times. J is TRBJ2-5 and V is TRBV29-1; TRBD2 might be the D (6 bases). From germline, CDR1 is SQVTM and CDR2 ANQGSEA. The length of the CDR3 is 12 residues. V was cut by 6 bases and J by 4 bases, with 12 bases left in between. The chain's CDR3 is CSVREAGETQYF. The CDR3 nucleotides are TGCAGCGTGAGGGAGGCGGGAGAGACCCAGTACTTC. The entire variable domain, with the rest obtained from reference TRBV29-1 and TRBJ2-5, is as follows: SAVISQKPSRDICQRGTSLTIQCQVDSQVTMMFWYRQQPGQSLTLIATANQGSEATYESGFVIDKFPISRPNLTFSTLTVSNMSPEDSSIYLCSVREAGETQYFGPGTRLLVL.

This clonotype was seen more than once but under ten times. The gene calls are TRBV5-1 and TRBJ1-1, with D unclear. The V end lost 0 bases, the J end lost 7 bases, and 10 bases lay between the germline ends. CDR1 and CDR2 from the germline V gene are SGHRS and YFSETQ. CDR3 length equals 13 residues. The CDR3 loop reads CASSLEDGIEAFF. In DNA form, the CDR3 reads TGCGCCAGCAGCTTGGAGGATGGGATTGAAGCTTTCTTT.

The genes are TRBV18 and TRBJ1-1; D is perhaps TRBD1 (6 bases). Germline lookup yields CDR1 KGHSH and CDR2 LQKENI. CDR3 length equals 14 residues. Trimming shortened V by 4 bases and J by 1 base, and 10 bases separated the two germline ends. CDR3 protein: CASSRGRGNTEAFF. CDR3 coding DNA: TGTGCCAGCTCACGGGGGCGCGGGAACACTGAAGCTTTCTTT.